The rows below give T cell receptor beta chains drawn from one sample of a study of identical twins. TCRdb fed the 5' RACE reads into MiXCR, producing one record per CDR3 protein. The data contain 500,000 or so distinct CDR3 sequences, about 14% of them singletons. This sample also appeared in a second study, on yellow fever vaccine responses in identical twins.

Material for sequencing was CD4+ T cells sorted from blood. These TCRs come from a woman aged 18-35 years in good health. CDR3s include the opening cysteine and the closing phenylalanine or tryptophan. A D gene is named only where the DNA matches it firmly. Where a row states a size, it is once, few, many or the class of an expanded clone; other rows omit it.

TRBJ2-7 11 TRBV7-8 NA NA CASSFRFEQYF TGTGCCAGCAGCTTTAGGTTCGAGCAGTACTTC
TRBJ2-1 14 TRBV2 NA NA CASGRELPHNEQFF TGTGCCAGCGGACGGGAACTTCCACACAATGAGCAGTTCTTC
TRBJ2-2 14 TRBV30 few NA CAWSGTSNTGELFF TGTGCCTGGAGCGGGACATCGAACACCGGGGAGCTGTTTTTT
TRBJ2-1 15 TRBV5-1 few TRBD1 CASSFPGGSYNEQFF TGCGCCAGCAGCTTCCCAGGGGGCTCCTACAATGAGCAGTTCTTC
TRBJ2-3 15 TRBV7-2 NA TRBD2 CASTRGGFNTDTQYF TGTGCCAGCACTCGGGGGGGATTTAACACAGATACGCAGTATTTT
TRBJ2-7 15 TRBV27 few TRBD1 CASSLAGTGYYEQYF TGTGCCAGCAGTTTAGCCGGGACAGGATACTACGAGCAGTACTTC
TRBJ2-3 12 TRBV29-1 few NA CSVVGAGDTQYF TGCAGCGTTGTCGGGGCGGGCGATACGCAGTATTTT
TRBJ2-3 17 TRBV7-2 NA TRBD2 CASSLRTSGGRADTQYF TGTGCCAGCAGCCTCCGGACTAGCGGGGGCCGGGCAGATACGCAGTATTTT
TRBJ2-5 12 TRBV20-1 NA NA CSASGSRETQYF TGCAGTGCCTCCGGGTCGCGAGAGACCCAGTACTTC
TRBJ2-5 16 TRBV11-2 NA TRBD1 CASSLAGTGGQETQYF TGTGCCAGCAGCTTAGCTGGGACAGGGGGCCAAGAGACCCAGTACTTC
TRBJ2-3 14 TRBV5-1 few TRBD2 CASRVGGSTDTQYF TGCGCCAGCAGGGTCGGGGGGTCCACAGATACGCAGTATTTT
TRBJ1-6 14 TRBV28 NA NA CASRSAQSNSPLHF TGTGCCAGCAGATCGGCGCAGAGTAATTCACCCCTCCACTTT
TRBJ1-1 14 TRBV6-5 few NA CASSSPSRNTEAFF TGTGCCAGCAGTTCCCCTAGTCGGAATACTGAAGCTTTCTTT
TRBJ2-7 13 TRBV6-2/TRBV6-3 NA NA CASSWLAPYEQYF TGTGCCAGCAGTTGGCTAGCTCCCTACGAGCAGTACTTC
TRBJ2-7 15 TRBV20-1 few NA CSAAARGRTIYEQYF TGCAGTGCCGCCGCCCGGGGGAGGACTATCTACGAGCAGTACTTC
TRBJ2-7 16 TRBV29-1 NA NA CSVLSPGTPASYEQYF TGCAGCGTTTTGTCGCCTGGGACGCCCGCCTCCTACGAGCAGTACTTC
TRBJ2-1 12 TRBV29-1 NA NA CSVIPRGYEQFF TGCAGCGTCATACCCAGGGGATATGAGCAGTTCTTC
TRBJ2-7 12 TRBV20-1 NA NA CSARGTPSEQYF TGCAGTGCTAGGGGAACTCCTAGCGAGCAGTACTTC
TRBJ2-1 15 TRBV12-3/TRBV12-4 NA TRBD2 CASSLLAGGVNEQFF TGTGCCAGCAGCCTACTAGCGGGGGGCGTCAATGAGCAGTTCTTC
TRBJ1-6 15 TRBV2 NA NA CASSGGTSGTSPLHF TGTGCCAGCAGCGGAGGGACATCGGGGACTTCACCCCTCCACTTT
TRBJ2-7 19 TRBV4-1 NA TRBD2 CASSQETPFTSGGIYEQYF TGCGCCAGCAGCCAAGAAACGCCCTTTACTAGCGGGGGGATCTACGAGCAGTACTTC
TRBJ1-1 13 TRBV12-3/TRBV12-4 NA NA CASRQKMNTEAFF TGTGCCAGCAGGCAAAAGATGAACACTGAAGCTTTCTTT
TRBJ2-7 14 TRBV3-1 NA NA CASSLRANTYEQYF TGTGCCAGCAGCCTACGGGCGAACACCTACGAGCAGTACTTC
TRBJ2-1 17 TRBV12-3/TRBV12-4 many NA CASSFLLQRGQYNEQFF TGTGCCAGCAGTTTTTTGTTACAGAGAGGTCAGTACAATGAGCAGTTCTTC
TRBJ2-1 15 TRBV5-5 NA TRBD1 CASSQQGSWVNEQFF TGTGCCAGCAGTCAACAGGGGTCTTGGGTCAATGAGCAGTTCTTC
TRBJ2-7 16 TRBV20-1 NA NA CSAWGRVTGRAYEQYF TGCAGTGCTTGGGGCCGGGTTACAGGGAGGGCCTACGAGCAGTACTTC
TRBJ2-3 15 TRBV28 few NA CASSLGQRSADTQYF TGTGCCAGCAGTTTAGGCCAACGTTCGGCAGATACGCAGTATTTT
TRBJ2-7 14 TRBV29-1 NA NA CSITFGDIVDEQYF TGCAGCATTACGTTCGGGGATATTGTCGACGAGCAGTACTTC
TRBJ2-7 13 TRBV20-1 few NA CSASKPGAYEQYF TGCAGTGCTTCTAAGCCGGGGGCCTACGAGCAGTACTTC
TRBJ2-7 13 TRBV20-1 few TRBD2 CSAPLAGTYEQYF TGCAGTGCCCCGCTAGCGGGGACCTACGAGCAGTACTTC
TRBJ2-3 16 TRBV6-2/TRBV6-3 few NA CASSYMRGIPTDTQYF TGTGCCAGCAGTTACATGCGGGGTATCCCCACAGATACGCAGTATTTT
TRBJ2-2 14 TRBV10-2 few NA CASRGREFTGELFF TGCGCCTCCAGGGGGCGGGAGTTCACCGGGGAGCTGTTTTTT
TRBJ2-3 16 TRBV3-1 NA TRBD2 CASSRGGRTSTDTQYF TGTGCCAGCAGCCGGGGGGGACGGACTAGCACAGATACGCAGTATTTT
TRBJ2-1 11 TRBV29-1 many NA CSVEDREAQFF TGCAGCGTTGAAGATCGTGAAGCGCAGTTCTTC
TRBJ2-1 14 TRBV6-8 many TRBD1 CASIRRQGNNEQFF TGTGCCAGCATCAGAAGACAGGGCAACAATGAGCAGTTCTTC